Each of the 8 T cell receptor beta chains below was sequenced from the same sample in a study of Ad26.COV2.S vaccination and SARS-CoV-2 variants. Treatment here: about 20 received Ad26.COV2.S at low or high dose, single or two shots; roughly five received placebo; per-sample allocation not given. Day 63 after the first injection of vaccine or placebo was the sampling time. The repertoire was sequenced with immunoSEQ multiplex PCR; TCRdb's copy has only in-frame clones and lacks some. The data contain roughly 700,000 clones, around 90% of them seen just once; the ten biggest clones take up roughly 1.5%. This specimen was peripheral blood, taken in a trial of Ad26.COV2.S vaccine versus placebo. Source of these receptors: a person aged 18-60 years who received the Ad26.COV2.S COVID-19 vaccine or a placebo.

The V and J genes are TRBV24-1 and TRBJ2-5; D uncertain. The CDR3 length is 12 residues. V was cut by 5 bases and J by 4 bases, with 7 bases left in between. Germline values: CDR1 KGHDR, CDR2 SFDVKD. Written as DNA, the CDR3 is TGTGCCACCAGTGGGTCGGGAGAGACCCAGTACTTC. It encodes CATSGSGETQYF.

The chain carries TRBV30 and TRBJ2-7, with no clear D. CDR3 length equals 13 residues. With 0 bases removed from V and 6 bases from J, the gap between germline ends came to 12 bases. Germline V CDR1 and CDR2: GTSNPN, SVGIG (reference sequence). This chain's CDR3 is CAWSVLVAREQYF. As DNA, the CDR3 is TGTGCCTGGAGTGTATTAGTAGCCCGCGAGCAGTACTTC.

V usage is TRBV7-2 and J usage is TRBJ2-1; D is ambiguous. CDR1 and CDR2 (germline): SGHTA, FQGNSA. Trimming left V 2 bases short and J 2 bases short, with 7 bases between. The CDR3 runs 14 residues. DNA of the CDR3: TGTGCCAGCAGCTTAAGGGAACCCTACAATGAGCAGTTCTTC. Protein: CASSLREPYNEQFF.

The V call is TRBV30, the J call TRBJ1-6; D possibly corresponds to TRBD1 (5 bases). The CDR3 contains 13 residues. The germline V gene encodes CDR1 GTSNPN and CDR2 SVGIG (reference sequence). V lost 1 base and J lost 9, with 10 bases in between. CDR3 sequence (DNA): TGTGCCTGGAGTGACGGGGGGGGTTCACCCCTCCACTTT. It translates to CAWSDGGGSPLHF.

J is TRBJ1-1 and V is TRBV5-1; no reliable D call. V was clipped by 0 bases and J by 4 bases, with 13 bases between them. The CDR3 covers 15 residues. Germline assignment: CDR1 SGHRS and CDR2 YFSETQ. This chain's CDR3 is CASSLAGVVGTEAFF. The CDR3 bases are TGCGCCAGCAGCTTGGCTGGGGTTGTGGGCACTGAAGCTTTCTTT.

The genes are TRBV5-1 and TRBJ1-4; D not certain. The CDR3 sequence is 16 residues long. Trimming took off 0 bases at V and 6 bases at J, with 15 bases between the two ends. Germline values: CDR1 SGHRS, CDR2 YFSETQ. DNA of the CDR3: TGCGCCAGCAGCTTGGTGTCGCCGTGGGGTTATGAAAAACTGTTTTTT. This translates into CASSLVSPWGYEKLFF.

The rearrangement joins TRBV7-2 to TRBJ1-3; D might be TRBD1 (5 bases). This CDR3 contains 13 residues. Between the trimmed V and J ends, which lost 4 bases and 7 bases, there was a span of 11 bases. Germline assignment: CDR1 SGHTA and CDR2 FQGNSA. CDR3 in DNA: TGTGCCAGCAGCTCCCCCGGGGGGAACACCATATATTTT. Its translation: CASSSPGGNTIYF.

This rearrangement joins TRBV10-3 to TRBJ1-2; TRBD1 matches at 10 bases. Germline CDR1 and CDR2: ENHRY and SYGVKD. J lost 3 bases, V lost 10 bases, and 8 bases had no gene match. The CDR3 consists of 14 residues. The CDR3 nucleotides are TGTGCCACCACCCCGACAGGGGGCGACTATGGCTACACCTTC. This encodes CATTPTGGDYGYTF.